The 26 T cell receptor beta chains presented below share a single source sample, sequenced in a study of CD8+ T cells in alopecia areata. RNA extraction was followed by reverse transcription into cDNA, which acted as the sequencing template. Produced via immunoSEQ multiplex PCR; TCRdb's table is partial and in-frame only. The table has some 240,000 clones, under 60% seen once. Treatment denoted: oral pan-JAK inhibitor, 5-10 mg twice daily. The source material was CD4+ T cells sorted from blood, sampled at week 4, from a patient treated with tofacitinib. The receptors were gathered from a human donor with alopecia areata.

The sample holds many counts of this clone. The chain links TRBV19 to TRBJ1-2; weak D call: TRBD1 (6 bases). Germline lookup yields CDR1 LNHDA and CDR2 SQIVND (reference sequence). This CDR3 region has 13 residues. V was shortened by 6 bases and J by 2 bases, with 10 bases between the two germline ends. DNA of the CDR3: TGTGCCAGTAGAGGGGACATAAACTATGGCTACACCTTC. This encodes CASRGDINYGYTF.

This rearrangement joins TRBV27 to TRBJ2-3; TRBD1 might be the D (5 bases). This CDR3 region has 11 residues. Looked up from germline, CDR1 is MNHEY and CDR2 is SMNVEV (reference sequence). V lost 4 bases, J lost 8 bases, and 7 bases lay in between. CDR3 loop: CASSSGFTQYF. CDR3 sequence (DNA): TGTGCCAGCAGTTCAGGGTTTACGCAGTATTTT.

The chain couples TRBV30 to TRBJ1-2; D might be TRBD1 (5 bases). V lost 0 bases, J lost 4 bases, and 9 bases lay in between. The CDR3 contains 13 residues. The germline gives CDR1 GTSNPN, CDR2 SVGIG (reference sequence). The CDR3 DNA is TGTGCCTGGAGTGTACTCGGGGGCTATGGCTACACCTTC. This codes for CAWSVLGGYGYTF.

The CDR3 DNA follows: TGCAGCGCCCGTGAGACAGATTATAATTCACCCCTCCACTTT. Translated, it gives CSARETDYNSPLHF. The chain links TRBV29-1 to TRBJ1-6; tentative D call: TRBD1 (5 bases). This CDR3 comprises 14 residues. Deletions cut 7 bases from V and 4 bases from J, with 14 bases between. The V gene's germline CDR1 is SQVTM and CDR2 ANQGSEA. Based on the CDR3 plus reference TRBV29-1 and TRBJ1-6, the full variable domain is SAVISQKPSRDICQRGTSLTIQCQVDSQVTMMFWYRQQPGQSLTLIATANQGSEATYESGFVIDKFPISRPNLTFSTLTVSNMSPEDSSIYLCSARETDYNSPLHFGNGTRLTVT.

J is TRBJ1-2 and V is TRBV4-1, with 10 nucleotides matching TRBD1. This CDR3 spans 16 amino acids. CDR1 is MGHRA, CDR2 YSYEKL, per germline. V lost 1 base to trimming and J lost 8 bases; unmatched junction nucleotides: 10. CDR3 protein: CASSQAQGRTGGGYTF. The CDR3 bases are TGCGCCAGCAGCCAAGCCCAAGGGCGGACAGGGGGAGGCTACACCTTC.

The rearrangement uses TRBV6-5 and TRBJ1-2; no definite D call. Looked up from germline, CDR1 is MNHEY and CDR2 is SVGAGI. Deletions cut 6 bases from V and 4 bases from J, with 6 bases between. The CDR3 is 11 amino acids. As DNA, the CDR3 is TGTGCCAGCAGGCACAGCTATGGCTACACCTTC. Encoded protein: CASRHSYGYTF.

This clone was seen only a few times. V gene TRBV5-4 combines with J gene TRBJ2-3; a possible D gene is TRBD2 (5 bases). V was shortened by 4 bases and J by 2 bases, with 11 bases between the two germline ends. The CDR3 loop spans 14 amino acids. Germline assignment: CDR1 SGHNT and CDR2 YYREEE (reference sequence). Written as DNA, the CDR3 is TGTGCCAGCAGCCCTGGGAGACACACAGATACGCAGTATTTT. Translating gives CASSPGRHTDTQYF.

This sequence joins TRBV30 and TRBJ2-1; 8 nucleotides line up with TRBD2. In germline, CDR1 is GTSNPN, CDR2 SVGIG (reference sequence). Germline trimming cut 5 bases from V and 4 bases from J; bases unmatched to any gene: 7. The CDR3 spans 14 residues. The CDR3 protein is CAWAGGTEYNEQFF. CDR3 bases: TGTGCCTGGGCGGGGGGTACCGAATACAATGAGCAGTTCTTC.

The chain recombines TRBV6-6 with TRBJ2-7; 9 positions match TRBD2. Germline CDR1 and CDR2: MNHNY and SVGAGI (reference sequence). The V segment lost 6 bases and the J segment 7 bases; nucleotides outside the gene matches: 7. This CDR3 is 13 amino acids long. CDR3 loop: CASRPSGAEEQYF. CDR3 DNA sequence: TGTGCCAGCAGGCCTAGCGGGGCGGAAGAGCAGTACTTC.

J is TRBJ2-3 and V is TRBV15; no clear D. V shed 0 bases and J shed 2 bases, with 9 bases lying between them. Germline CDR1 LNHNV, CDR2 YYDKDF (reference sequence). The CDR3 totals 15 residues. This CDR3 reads CATSRELGHTDTQYF. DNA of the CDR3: TGTGCCACCAGCAGAGAATTAGGCCACACAGATACGCAGTATTTT.

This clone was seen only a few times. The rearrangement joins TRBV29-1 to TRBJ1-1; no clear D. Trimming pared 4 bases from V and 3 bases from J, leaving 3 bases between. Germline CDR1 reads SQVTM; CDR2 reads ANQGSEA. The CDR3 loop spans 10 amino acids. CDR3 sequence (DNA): TGCAGCGTTGCGGACACTGAAGCTTTCTTT. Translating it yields CSVADTEAFF.

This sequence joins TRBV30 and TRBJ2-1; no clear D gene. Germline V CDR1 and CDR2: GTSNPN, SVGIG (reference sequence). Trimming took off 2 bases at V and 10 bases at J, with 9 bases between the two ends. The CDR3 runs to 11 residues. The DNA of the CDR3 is TGTGCCTGGAGTCCCCTCGGGGAGCAGTTCTTC. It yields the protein CAWSPLGEQFF.

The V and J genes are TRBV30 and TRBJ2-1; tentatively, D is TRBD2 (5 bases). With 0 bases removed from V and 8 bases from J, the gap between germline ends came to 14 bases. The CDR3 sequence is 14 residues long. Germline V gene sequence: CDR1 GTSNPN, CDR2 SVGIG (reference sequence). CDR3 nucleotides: TGTGCCTGGAGTGTAACTCCCATGAGGGATGAGCAGTTCTTC. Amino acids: CAWSVTPMRDEQFF.

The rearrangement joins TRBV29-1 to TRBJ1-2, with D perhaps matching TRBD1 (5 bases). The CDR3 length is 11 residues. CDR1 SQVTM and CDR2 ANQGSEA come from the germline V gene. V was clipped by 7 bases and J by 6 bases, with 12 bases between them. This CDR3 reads CSANWGDGYTF. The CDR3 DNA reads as TGCAGCGCCAACTGGGGGGATGGCTACACCTTC.

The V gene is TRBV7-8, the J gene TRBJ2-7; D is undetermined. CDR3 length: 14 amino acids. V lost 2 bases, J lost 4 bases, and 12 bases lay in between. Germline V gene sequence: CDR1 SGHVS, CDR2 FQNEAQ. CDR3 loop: CASSLRGDLYEQYF. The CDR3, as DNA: TGTGCCAGCAGCTTACGAGGAGACTTATACGAGCAGTACTTC.

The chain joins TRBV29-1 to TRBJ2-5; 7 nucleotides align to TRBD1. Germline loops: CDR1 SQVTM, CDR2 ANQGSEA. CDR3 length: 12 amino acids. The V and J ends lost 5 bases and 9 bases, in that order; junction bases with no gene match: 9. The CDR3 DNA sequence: TGCAGCGTTAAGAGACAGGGTTGGTCCCAGTACTTC. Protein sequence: CSVKRQGWSQYF.

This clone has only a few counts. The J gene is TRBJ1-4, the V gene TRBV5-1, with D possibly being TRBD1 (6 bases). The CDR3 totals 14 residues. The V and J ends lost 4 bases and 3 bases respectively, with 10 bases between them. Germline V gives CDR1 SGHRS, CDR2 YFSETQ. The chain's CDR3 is CASSQSGANEKLFF. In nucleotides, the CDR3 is TGCGCCAGCAGCCAATCAGGGGCTAATGAAAAACTGTTTTTT.

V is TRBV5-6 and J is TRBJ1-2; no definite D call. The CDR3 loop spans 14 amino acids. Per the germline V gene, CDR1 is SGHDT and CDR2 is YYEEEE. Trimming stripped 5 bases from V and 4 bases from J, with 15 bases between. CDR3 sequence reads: CASRSPGTVYGYTF. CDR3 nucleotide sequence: TGTGCCAGCAGATCCCCTGGAACGGTCTATGGCTACACCTTC.

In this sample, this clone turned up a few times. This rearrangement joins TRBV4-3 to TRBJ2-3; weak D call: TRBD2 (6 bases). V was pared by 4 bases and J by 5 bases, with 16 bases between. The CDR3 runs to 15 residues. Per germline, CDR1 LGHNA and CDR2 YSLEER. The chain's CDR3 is CASSLQALGGDTQYF. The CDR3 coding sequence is TGCGCCAGCAGCCTACAGGCCTTGGGGGGAGATACGCAGTATTTT.

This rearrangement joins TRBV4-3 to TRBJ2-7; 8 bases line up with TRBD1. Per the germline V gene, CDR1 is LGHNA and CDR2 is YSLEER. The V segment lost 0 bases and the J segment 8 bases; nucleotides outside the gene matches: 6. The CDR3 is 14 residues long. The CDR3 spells CASSQDVTGVKQYF. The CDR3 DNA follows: TGCGCCAGCAGCCAAGATGTGACAGGGGTGAAGCAGTACTTC.

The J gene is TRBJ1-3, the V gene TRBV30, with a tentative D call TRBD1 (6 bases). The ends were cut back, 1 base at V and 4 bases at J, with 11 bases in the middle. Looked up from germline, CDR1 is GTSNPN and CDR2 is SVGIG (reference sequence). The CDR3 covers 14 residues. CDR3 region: CAWSGWTAGNTIYF. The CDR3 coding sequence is TGTGCCTGGAGTGGTTGGACAGCGGGAAACACCATATATTTT.

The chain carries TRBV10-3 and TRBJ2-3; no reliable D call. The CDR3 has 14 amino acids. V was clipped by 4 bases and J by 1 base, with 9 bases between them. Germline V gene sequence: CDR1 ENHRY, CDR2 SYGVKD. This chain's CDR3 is CAISVRRGTDTQYF. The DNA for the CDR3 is TGTGCCATCAGTGTGCGTCGCGGCACAGATACGCAGTATTTT.

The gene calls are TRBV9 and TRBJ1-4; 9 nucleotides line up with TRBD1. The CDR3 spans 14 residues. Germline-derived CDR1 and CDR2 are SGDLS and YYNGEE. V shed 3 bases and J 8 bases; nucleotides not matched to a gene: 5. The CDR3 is CASSEGQGKEKLFF. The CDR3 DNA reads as TGTGCCAGCAGCGAGGGACAGGGAAAAGAAAAACTGTTTTTT.

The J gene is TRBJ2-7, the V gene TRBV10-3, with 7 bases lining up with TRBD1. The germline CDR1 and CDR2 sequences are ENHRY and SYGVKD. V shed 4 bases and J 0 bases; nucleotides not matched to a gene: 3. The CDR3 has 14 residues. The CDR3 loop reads CAISGDSSSYEQYF. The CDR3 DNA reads TGTGCCATCAGTGGGGACAGCAGCTCCTACGAGCAGTACTTC.

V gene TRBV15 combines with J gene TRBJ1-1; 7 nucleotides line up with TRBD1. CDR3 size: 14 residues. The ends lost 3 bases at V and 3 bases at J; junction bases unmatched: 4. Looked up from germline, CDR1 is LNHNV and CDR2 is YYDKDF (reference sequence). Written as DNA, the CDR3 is TGTGCCACCAGCAGGGAACAGGGGTACACTGAAGCTTTCTTT. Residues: CATSREQGYTEAFF.

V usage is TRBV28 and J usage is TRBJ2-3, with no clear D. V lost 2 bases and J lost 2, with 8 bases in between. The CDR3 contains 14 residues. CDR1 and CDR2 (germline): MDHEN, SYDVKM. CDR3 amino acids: CASSLEGTTDTQYF. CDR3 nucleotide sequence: TGTGCCAGCAGTTTAGAAGGAACCACAGATACGCAGTATTTT.